This TCR beta chain was sequenced in a study of blood T cells in healthy people across ages. The CDR3 has 14 amino acids. The ends were cut back, 8 bases at V and 2 bases at J, with 13 bases in the middle. Sample-barcoded 5' priming and a J-beta primer mix drove a second PCR of roughly 7 to 11 cycles. Via MiXCR, TCRdb re-called the 5' RACE reads, giving one row per CDR3 protein. The data contain under 2 million distinct CDR3 sequences, around 36% of them singletons. This clonotype was counted between two and nine times. The clonotype comes from a woman in her thirties in good health. The chain recombines TRBV12-3 or TRBV12-4 with TRBJ2-1; maybe TRBD2 (7 bases). Sequenced input: blood. CDR3 sequence reads: CASVVGGPYNEQFF. The CDR3 region has the DNA TGTGCCAGCGTGGTGGGGGGGCCCTACAATGAGCAGTTCTTC.